Listed below are T cell receptor beta chains from one sample, sequenced in a study of memory B cells and T cells in multiple sclerosis. Antigens of these TCRs are unknown. Using immunoSEQ multiplex PCR, the repertoire was profiled, and TCRdb retains in-frame clones only, with some absent. The sample has over 35,000 clones, over 75% seen once. Material for sequencing was PBMCs from blood kept in culture. These receptors originate from a human donor with multiple sclerosis. The CDR3 runs from the conserved cysteine through the conserved F or W. A D gene is named only where the DNA matches it firmly. Part of the rows lack a size; the others show once, few, many or a class for expanded clones.

>TRBJ1-1|TRBD1|TRBV7-9|.
CASSSSLGTANTEAFF
TGTGCCAGCAGCTCCTCCTTAGGGACAGCGAACACTGAAGCTTTCTTT
>TRBJ2-7|.|TRBV2|.
CASGLKGGGPYEQYF
TGTGCCAGCGGCCTAAAGGGTGGGGGCCCCTACGAGCAGTACTTC
>TRBJ2-7|.|TRBV10-3|.
CATSVSRDEQYF
TGTGCCACCTCGGTAAGTCGGGACGAGCAGTACTTC
>TRBJ2-3|.|TRBV6-5|.
CASSYSRTPVPDTQYF
TGTGCCAGCAGTTACTCGAGGACTCCCGTCCCAGATACGCAGTATTTT
>TRBJ2-7|.|TRBV30|.
CAWVRDGGYEQYF
TGTGCCTGGGTCCGGGACGGTGGCTACGAGCAGTACTTC
>TRBJ1-4|.|TRBV6-6|.
CASSEVFATNEKLFF
TGTGCCAGCAGTGAGGTCTTTGCAACTAATGAAAAACTGTTTTTT
>TRBJ1-5|TRBD1|TRBV28|.
CASLPGTGINQPQHF
TGTGCCAGTCTCCCCGGGACAGGAATTAATCAGCCCCAGCATTTT
>TRBJ2-1|.|TRBV5-1|.
CASSLVGASSYNEQFF
TGCGCCAGCAGCTTGGTTGGCGCGAGCTCCTACAATGAGCAGTTCTTC
>TRBJ2-7|.|TRBV7-9|.
CASSLEEGELYEQYF
TGTGCCAGCAGCTTAGAGGAGGGCGAGCTCTACGAGCAGTACTTC
>TRBJ1-1|.|TRBV4-2|.
CASSQAGMGTEAFF
TGTGCCAGCAGCCAGGCGGGAATGGGGACTGAAGCTTTCTTT
>TRBJ1-2|.|TRBV28|.
CASSPGAGKYGYTF
TGTGCCAGCTCCCCTGGGGCAGGGAAATATGGCTACACCTTC
>TRBJ2-5|.|TRBV15|.
CATSRDGPGAETQYF
TGTGCCACCAGCAGAGATGGTCCAGGGGCAGAGACCCAGTACTTC
>TRBJ2-7|.|TRBV5-5|.
CASSFSGANYEQYF
TGTGCCAGCAGCTTTTCAGGAGCGAACTACGAGCAGTACTTC
>TRBJ2-3|.|TRBV6-5|.
CASTLRRAGGDTQYF
TGTGCCAGCACCCTCCGAAGAGCAGGCGGGGATACGCAGTATTTT
>TRBJ2-7|.|TRBV11-2|.
CASSMAGTYEQYF
TGTGCCAGCAGTATGGCCGGAACCTACGAGCAGTACTTC
>TRBJ2-1|.|TRBV15|.
CATSRTRNNEQFF
TGTGCCACCTCTCGGACACGTAATAATGAGCAGTTCTTC
>TRBJ1-5|.|TRBV2|.
CASSASSNQPQHF
TGTGCCAGCAGTGCATCTTCGAATCAGCCCCAGCATTTT
>TRBJ2-3|TRBD2|TRBV4-1|.
CASSQTGTSGGQDTQYF
TGCGCCAGCAGCCAGACAGGGACTAGCGGGGGTCAGGATACGCAGTATTTT
>TRBJ1-5|.|TRBV5-6|.
CASSLAPGRSNQPQHF
TGTGCCAGCAGCTTGGCCCCCGGAAGGAGCAATCAGCCCCAGCATTTT
>TRBJ1-1|.|TRBV5-1|.
CASSYRGDTEAFF
TGCGCCAGCAGCTACCGGGGAGACACTGAAGCTTTCTTT
>TRBJ2-3|TRBD2|TRBV2|once
CASNLAGEDTQYF
TGTGCCAGCAATCTAGCGGGGGAAGATACGCAGTATTTT
>TRBJ2-2|.|TRBV6-1|.
CASSRDLTGELFF
TGTGCCAGCAGTCGGGACTTAACCGGGGAGCTGTTTTTT
>TRBJ2-1|TRBD1|TRBV28|once
CASRSVGQGPYNEQFF
TGTGCCAGCAGGTCTGTAGGACAGGGACCTTACAATGAGCAGTTCTTC
>TRBJ2-7|.|TRBV12-5|.
CASGFGLAPDEQYF
TGTGCTAGTGGTTTTGGGCTAGCGCCGGACGAGCAGTACTTC
>TRBJ2-3|TRBD2|TRBV28|once
CASSPPTSGEDTQYF
TGTGCCAGCAGTCCGCCTACTAGCGGGGAAGATACGCAGTATTTT
>TRBJ2-7|.|TRBV7-9|few
CASSLQGLDEQYF
TGTGCCAGCAGCTTACAGGGGCTCGACGAGCAGTACTTC